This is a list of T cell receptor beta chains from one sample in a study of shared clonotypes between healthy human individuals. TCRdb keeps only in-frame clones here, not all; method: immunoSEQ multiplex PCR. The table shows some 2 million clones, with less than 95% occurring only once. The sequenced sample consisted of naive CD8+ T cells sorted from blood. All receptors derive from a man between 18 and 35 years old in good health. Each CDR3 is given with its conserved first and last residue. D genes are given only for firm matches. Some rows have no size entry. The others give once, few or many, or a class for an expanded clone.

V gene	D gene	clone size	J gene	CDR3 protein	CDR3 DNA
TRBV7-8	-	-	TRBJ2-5	CASSLGQGQETQYF	TGTGCCAGCAGCTTAGGTCAGGGCCAAGAGACCCAGTACTTC
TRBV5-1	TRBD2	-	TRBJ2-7	CASSFGLRASGGEQYF	TGCGCCAGCAGCTTCGGGCTGAGGGCCTCGGGAGGGGAGCAGTACTTC
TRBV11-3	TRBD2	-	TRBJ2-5	CASSLRTGLAGVETQYF	TGTGCCAGCAGCCTTCGCACAGGACTAGCGGGAGTGGAGACCCAGTACTTC
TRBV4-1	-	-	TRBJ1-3	CASSQLAGDSGNTIYF	TGCGCCAGCAGCCAGCTCGCGGGGGACTCTGGAAACACCATATATTTT
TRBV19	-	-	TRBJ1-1	CASSGAGLANTEAFF	TGTGCCAGTAGTGGGGCAGGTCTTGCGAACACTGAAGCTTTCTTT
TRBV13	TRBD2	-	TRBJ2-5	CASSSYGGAFQETQYF	TGTGCCAGCAGCTCATACGGGGGGGCCTTCCAAGAGACCCAGTACTTC
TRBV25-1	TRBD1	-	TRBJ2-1	CASSPTGTGLYEQFF	TGTGCCAGCAGTCCTACCGGGACAGGGCTCTATGAGCAGTTCTTC
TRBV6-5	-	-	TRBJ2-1	CATGWESSYNEQFF	TGTGCCACGGGGTGGGAGAGCTCCTACAATGAGCAGTTCTTC
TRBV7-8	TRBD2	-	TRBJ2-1	CASSQSVGTSVSPWVVEQFF	TGTGCCAGCAGCCAGTCTGTAGGGACTAGCGTTTCTCCTTGGGTGGTTGAGCAGTTCTTC
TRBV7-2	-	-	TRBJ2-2	CALEGNTGELFF	TGTGCCCTGGAAGGGAACACCGGGGAGCTGTTTTTT
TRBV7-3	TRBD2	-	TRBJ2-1	CASSISGGADNEQFF	TGTGCCAGCAGCATTAGCGGGGGGGCCGACAATGAGCAGTTCTTC
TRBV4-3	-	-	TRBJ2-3	CASSPAMYDTDTQYF	TGCGCCAGCAGCCCCGCCATGTACGACACAGATACGCAGTATTTT
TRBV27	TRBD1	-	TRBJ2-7	CASSLTGGIVHEQYF	TGTGCCAGCAGTTTAACAGGGGGTATAGTCCACGAGCAGTACTTC
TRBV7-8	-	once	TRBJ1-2	CASSLGAAGSTF	TGTGCCAGCAGCTTAGGAGCGGCTGGGAGTACCTTC
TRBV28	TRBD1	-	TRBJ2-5	CASSLGQGWETQYF	TGTGCCAGCAGTTTGGGACAGGGATGGGAGACCCAGTACTTC
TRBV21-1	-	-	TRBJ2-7	CASSIFFDRPSYEQYF	TGTGCCAGCAGCATCTTCTTCGACAGACCCTCCTACGAGCAGTACTTC
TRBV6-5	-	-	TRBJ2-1	CASSYGTGINEQFF	TGTGCCAGCAGTTACGGGACGGGTATTAATGAGCAGTTCTTC
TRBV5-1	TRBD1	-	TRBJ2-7	CASSPTGASHEQYF	TGCGCCAGCAGCCCGACAGGGGCCTCCCACGAGCAGTACTTC
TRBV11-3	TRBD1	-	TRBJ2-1	CASSSGTGVEQFF	TGTGCCAGCAGCTCCGGGACAGGGGTCGAGCAGTTCTTC
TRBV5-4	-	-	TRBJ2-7	CASSPRGAEPYEQYF	TGTGCCAGCAGCCCCAGGGGGGCAGAGCCCTACGAGCAGTACTTC
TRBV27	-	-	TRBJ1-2	CASSLDGIDGYTF	TGTGCCAGCAGTCTCGACGGGATCGATGGCTACACCTTC
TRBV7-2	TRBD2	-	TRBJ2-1	CASSSGTSGIVDEQFF	TGTGCCAGCAGCTCGGGGACTAGCGGGATTGTGGATGAGCAGTTCTTC
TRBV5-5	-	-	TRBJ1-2	CASSVHDAGYGYTF	TGTGCCAGCAGCGTGCATGATGCGGGCTATGGCTACACCTTC
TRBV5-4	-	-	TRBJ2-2	CASSLSETGELFF	TGTGCCAGCAGCTTGTCGGAGACCGGGGAGCTGTTTTTT
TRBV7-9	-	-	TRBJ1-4	CAGGGDNEKLFF	TGTGCCGGTGGGGGGGATAATGAAAAACTGTTTTTT
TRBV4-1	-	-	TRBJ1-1	CASSQGPTGSFMSEAFF	TGCGCCAGCAGCCAAGGGCCAACAGGTTCCTTTATGTCTGAAGCTTTCTTT
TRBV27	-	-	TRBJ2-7	CASSLTGEGYEQYF	TGTGCCAGCAGTTTGACAGGCGAAGGCTACGAGCAGTACTTC
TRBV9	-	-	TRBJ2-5	CASSVEGRAAETQYF	TGTGCCAGCAGCGTAGAGGGCAGGGCAGCGGAGACCCAGTACTTC
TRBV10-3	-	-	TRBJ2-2	CAHQGETGELFF	TGTGCCCACCAAGGTGAAACCGGGGAGCTGTTTTTT
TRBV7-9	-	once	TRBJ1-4	CASSFFRENEKLFF	TGTGCCAGCAGCTTTTTTAGGGAGAATGAAAAACTGTTTTTT
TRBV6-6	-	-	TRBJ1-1	CASSEGGIEAFF	TGTGCCAGCAGCGAAGGGGGGATTGAAGCTTTCTTT